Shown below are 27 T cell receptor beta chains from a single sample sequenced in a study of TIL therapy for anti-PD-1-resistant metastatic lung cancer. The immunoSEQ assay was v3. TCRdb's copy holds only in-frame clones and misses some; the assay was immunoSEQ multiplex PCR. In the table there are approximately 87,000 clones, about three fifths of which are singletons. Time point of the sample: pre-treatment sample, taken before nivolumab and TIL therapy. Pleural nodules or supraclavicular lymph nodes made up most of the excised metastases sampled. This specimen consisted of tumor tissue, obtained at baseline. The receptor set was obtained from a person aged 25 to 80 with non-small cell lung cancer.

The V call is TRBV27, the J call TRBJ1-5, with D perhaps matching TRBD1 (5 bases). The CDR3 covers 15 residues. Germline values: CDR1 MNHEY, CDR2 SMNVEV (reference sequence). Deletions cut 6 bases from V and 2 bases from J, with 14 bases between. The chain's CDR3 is CASRRQSSGNQPQHF. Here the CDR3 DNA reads TGTGCCAGCAGGCGACAGAGTTCGGGCAATCAGCCCCAGCATTTT.

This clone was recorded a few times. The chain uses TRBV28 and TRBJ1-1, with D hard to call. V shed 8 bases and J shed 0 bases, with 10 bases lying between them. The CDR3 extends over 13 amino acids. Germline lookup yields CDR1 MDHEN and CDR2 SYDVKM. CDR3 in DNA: TGTGCCAGCCTTAAACCAATGAACACTGAAGCTTTCTTT. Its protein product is CASLKPMNTEAFF.

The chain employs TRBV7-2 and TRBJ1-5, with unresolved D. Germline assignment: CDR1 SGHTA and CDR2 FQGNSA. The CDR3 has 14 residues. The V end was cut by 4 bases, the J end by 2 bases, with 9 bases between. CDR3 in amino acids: CASSWSPGNQPQHF. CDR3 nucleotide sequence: TGTGCCAGCAGCTGGAGCCCGGGCAATCAGCCCCAGCATTTT.

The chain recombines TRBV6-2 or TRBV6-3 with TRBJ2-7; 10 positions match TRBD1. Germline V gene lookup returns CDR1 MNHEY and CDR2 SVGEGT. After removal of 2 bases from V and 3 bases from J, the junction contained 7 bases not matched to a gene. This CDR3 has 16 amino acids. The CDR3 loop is CASSYALGQGSYEQYF. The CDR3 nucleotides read TGTGCCAGCAGTTACGCCCTGGGACAGGGGAGCTACGAGCAGTACTTC.

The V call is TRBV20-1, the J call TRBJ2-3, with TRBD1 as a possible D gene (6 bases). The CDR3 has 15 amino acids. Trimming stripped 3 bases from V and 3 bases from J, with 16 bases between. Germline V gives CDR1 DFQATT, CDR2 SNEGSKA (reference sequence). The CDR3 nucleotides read TGCAGTGCTAGTTGGGGGCAGGGGAGTACAGATACGCAGTATTTT. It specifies CSASWGQGSTDTQYF.

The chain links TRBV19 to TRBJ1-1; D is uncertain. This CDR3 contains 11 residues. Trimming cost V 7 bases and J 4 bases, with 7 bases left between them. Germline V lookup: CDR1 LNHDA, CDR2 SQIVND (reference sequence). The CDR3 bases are TGTGCCAGTACCAGCCCCACTGAAGCTTTCTTT. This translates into CASTSPTEAFF.

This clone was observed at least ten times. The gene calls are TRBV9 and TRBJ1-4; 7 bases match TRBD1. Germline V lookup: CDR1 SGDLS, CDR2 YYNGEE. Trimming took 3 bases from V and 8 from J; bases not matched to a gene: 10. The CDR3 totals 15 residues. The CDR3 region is CASSAGRTGVEKLFF. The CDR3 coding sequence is TGTGCCAGCAGCGCGGGCAGGACAGGAGTAGAAAAACTGTTTTTT.

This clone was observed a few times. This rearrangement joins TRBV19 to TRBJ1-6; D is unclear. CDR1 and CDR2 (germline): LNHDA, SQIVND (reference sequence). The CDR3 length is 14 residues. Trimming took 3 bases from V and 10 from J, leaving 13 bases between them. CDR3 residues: CASSMSGVGSPLHF. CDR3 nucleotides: TGTGCCAGTAGTATGAGTGGCGTGGGGTCACCCCTCCACTTT.

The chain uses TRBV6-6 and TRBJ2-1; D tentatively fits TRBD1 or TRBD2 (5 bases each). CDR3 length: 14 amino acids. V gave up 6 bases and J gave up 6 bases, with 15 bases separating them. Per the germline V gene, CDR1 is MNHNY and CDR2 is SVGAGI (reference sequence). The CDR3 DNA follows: TGTGCCAGCAGAGAGGGACCTTTGGGCAATGAGCAGTTCTTC. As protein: CASREGPLGNEQFF.

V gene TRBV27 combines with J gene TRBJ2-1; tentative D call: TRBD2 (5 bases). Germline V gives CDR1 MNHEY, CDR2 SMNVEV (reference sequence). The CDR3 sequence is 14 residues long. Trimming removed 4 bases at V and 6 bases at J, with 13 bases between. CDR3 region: CASSSSSGINEQFF. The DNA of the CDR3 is TGTGCCAGCAGTTCCTCCTCGGGGATCAATGAGCAGTTCTTC.

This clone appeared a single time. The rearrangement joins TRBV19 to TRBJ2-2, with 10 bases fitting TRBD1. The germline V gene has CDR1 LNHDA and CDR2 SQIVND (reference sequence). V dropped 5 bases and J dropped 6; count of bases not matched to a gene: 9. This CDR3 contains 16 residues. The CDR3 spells CASSLPSGTGAGELFF. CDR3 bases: TGTGCCAGTAGTCTCCCTTCCGGGACAGGGGCCGGGGAGCTGTTTTTT.

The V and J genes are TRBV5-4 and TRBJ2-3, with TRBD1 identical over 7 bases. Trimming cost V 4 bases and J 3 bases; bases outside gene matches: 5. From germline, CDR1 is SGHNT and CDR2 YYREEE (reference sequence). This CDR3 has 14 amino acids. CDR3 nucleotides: TGTGCCAGCAGCCCCACAGGGGTTACAGATACGCAGTATTTT. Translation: CASSPTGVTDTQYF. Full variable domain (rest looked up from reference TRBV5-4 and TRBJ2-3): ETGVTQSPTHLIKTRGQQVTLRCSSQSGHNTVSWYQQALGQGPQFIFQYYREEENGRGNFPPRFSGLQFPNYSSELNVNALELDDSALYLCASSPTGVTDTQYFGPGTRLTVL.

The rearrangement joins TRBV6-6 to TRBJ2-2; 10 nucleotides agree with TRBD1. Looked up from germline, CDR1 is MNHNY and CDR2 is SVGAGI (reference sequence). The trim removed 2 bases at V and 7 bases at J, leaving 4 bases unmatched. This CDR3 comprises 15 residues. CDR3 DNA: TGTGCCAGCAGTTACCGGGACAGGGGAAACGGGGAGCTGTTTTTT. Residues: CASSYRDRGNGELFF.

Here the CDR3 DNA reads TGCGCCAGCAGCGACCAGGGAGCAACTAATGAAAAACTGTTTTTT. This encodes CASSDQGATNEKLFF. The gene calls are TRBV5-1 and TRBJ1-4; perhaps TRBD1 as D (5 bases). Germline CDR1 and CDR2: SGHRS and YFSETQ. The CDR3 has 15 amino acids. V lost 4 bases, J lost 0 bases, and 10 bases lay in between. Using reference TRBV5-1 and TRBJ1-4 for the parts outside the CDR3, the full variable domain is KAGVTQTPRYLIKTRGQQVTLSCSPISGHRSVSWYQQTPGQGLQFLFEYFSETQRNKGNFPGRFSGRQFSNSRSEMNVSTLELGDSALYLCASSDQGATNEKLFFGSGTQLSVL.

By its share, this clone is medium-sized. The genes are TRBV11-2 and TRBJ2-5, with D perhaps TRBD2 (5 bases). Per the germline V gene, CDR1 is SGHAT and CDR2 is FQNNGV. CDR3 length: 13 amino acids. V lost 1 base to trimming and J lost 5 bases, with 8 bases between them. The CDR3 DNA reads TGTGCCAGCAGCTTAGTAGGCGGGGAGACCCAGTACTTC. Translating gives CASSLVGGETQYF.

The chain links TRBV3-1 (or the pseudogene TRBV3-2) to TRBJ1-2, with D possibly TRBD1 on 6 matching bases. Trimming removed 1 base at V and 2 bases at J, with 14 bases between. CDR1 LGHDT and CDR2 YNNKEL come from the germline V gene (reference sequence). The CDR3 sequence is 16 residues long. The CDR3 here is CASSQGGGGKNYGYTF. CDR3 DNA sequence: TGTGCCAGCAGCCAAGGGGGGGGCGGAAAAAACTATGGCTACACCTTC.

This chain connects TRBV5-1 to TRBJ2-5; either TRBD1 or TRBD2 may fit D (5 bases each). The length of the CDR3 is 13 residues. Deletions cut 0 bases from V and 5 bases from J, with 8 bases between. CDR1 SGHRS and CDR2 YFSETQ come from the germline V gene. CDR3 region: CASSLGWGETQYF. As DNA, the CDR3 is TGCGCCAGCAGCTTGGGCTGGGGGGAGACCCAGTACTTC. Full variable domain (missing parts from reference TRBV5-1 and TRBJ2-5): KAGVTQTPRYLIKTRGQQVTLSCSPISGHRSVSWYQQTPGQGLQFLFEYFSETQRNKGNFPGRFSGRQFSNSRSEMNVSTLELGDSALYLCASSLGWGETQYFGPGTRLLVL.

The CDR3 is CSVEGGREETQYF. CDR3 bases: TGCAGCGTTGAAGGCGGCAGGGAAGAGACCCAGTACTTC. V usage is TRBV29-1 and J usage is TRBJ2-5; possibly TRBD1 for D (5 bases). CDR3 size: 13 residues. Trimming removed 1 base from V and 3 bases from J, with 9 bases in between. Germline V CDR1 and CDR2: SQVTM, ANQGSEA.

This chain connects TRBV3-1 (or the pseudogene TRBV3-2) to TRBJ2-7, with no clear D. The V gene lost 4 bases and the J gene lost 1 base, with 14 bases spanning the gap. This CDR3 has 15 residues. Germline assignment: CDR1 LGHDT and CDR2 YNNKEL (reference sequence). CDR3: CASSLLPLGSYEQYF. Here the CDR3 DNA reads TGTGCCAGCAGCCTTCTGCCATTGGGGTCCTACGAGCAGTACTTC.

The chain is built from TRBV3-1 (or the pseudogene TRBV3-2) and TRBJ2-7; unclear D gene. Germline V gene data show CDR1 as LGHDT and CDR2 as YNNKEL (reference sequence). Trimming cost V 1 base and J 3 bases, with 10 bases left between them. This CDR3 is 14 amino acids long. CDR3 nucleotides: TGTGCCAGCAGCCAAGGAGGCAGGCGCTACGAGCAGTACTTC. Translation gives CASSQGGRRYEQYF.

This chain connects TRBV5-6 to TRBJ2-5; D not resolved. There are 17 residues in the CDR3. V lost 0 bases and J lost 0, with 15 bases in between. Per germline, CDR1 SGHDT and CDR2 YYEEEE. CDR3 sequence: CASSLGRKRAHQETQYF. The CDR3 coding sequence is TGTGCCAGCAGCTTGGGGCGAAAAAGGGCCCACCAAGAGACCCAGTACTTC.

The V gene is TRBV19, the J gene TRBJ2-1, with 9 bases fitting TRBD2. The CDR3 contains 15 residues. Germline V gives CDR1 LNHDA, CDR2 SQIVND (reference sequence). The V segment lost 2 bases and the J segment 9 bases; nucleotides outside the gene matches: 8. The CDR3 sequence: CASSIWAGGNPEQFF. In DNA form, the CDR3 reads TGTGCCAGTAGTATATGGGCGGGAGGGAACCCTGAGCAGTTCTTC.

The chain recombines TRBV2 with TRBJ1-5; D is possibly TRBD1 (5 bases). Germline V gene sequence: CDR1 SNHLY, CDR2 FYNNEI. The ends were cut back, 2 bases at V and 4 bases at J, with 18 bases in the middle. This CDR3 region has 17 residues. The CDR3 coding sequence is TGTGCCAGCAGTGAAACGGGGGTGGGGTATGCGAATCAGCCCCAGCATTTT. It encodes CASSETGVGYANQPQHF. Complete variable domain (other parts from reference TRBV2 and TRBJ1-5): EPEVTQTPSHQVTQMGQEVILRCVPISNHLYFYWYRQILGQKVEFLVSFYNNEISEKSEIFDDQFSVERPDGSNFTLKIRSTKLEDSAMYFCASSETGVGYANQPQHFGDGTRLSIL.

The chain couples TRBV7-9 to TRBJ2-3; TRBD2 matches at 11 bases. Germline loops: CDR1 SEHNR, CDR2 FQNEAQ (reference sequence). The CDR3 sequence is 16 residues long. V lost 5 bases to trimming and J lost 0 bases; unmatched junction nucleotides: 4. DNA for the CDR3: TGTGCCAGCAGCGCCCGGACTAGCGGGAGCACAGATACGCAGTATTTT. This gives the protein CASSARTSGSTDTQYF.

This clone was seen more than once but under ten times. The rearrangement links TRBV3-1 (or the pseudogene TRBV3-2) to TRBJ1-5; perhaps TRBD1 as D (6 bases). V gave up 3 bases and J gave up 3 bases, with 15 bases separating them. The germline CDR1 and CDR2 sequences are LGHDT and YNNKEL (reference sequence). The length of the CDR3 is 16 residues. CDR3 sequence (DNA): TGTGCCAGCAGCCAGGGGATACAGGGTTCCAATCAGCCCCAGCATTTT. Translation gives CASSQGIQGSNQPQHF.

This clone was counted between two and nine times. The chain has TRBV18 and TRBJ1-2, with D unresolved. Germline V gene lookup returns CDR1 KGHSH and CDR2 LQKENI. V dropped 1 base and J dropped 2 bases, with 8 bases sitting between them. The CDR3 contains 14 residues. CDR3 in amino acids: CASSPLRENYGYTF. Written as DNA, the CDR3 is TGTGCCAGCTCACCACTGCGGGAAAACTATGGCTACACCTTC. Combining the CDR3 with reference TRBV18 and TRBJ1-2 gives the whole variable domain NAGVMQNPRHLVRRRGQEARLRCSPMKGHSHVYWYRQLPEEGLKFMVYLQKENIIDESGMPKERFSAEFPKEGPSILRIQQVVRGDSAAYFCASSPLRENYGYTFGSGTRLTVV.

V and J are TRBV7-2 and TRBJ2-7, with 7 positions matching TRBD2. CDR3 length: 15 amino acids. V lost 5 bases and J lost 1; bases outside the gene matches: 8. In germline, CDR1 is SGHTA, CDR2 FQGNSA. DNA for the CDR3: TGTGCCAGCAGCGCTTGGGCTAGCGGATCCTACGAGCAGTACTTC. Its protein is CASSAWASGSYEQYF.